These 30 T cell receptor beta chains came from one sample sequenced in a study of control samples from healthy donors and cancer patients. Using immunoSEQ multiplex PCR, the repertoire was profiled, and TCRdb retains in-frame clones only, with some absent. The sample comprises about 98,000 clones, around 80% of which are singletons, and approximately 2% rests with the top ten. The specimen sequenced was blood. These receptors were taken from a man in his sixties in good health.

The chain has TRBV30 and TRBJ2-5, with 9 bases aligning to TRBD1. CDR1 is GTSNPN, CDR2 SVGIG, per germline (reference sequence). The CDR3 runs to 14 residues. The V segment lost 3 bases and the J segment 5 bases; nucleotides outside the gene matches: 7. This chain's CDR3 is CAWRLGQGGETQYF. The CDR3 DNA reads TGTGCCTGGAGACTGGGACAGGGCGGCGAGACCCAGTACTTC.

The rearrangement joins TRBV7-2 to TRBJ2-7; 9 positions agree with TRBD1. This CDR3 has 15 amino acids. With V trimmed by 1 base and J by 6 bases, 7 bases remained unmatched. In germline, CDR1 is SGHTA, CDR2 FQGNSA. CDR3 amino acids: CASSLGGTGLVEQYF. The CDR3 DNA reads TGTGCCAGCAGCTTAGGCGGGACAGGGTTGGTCGAGCAGTACTTC.

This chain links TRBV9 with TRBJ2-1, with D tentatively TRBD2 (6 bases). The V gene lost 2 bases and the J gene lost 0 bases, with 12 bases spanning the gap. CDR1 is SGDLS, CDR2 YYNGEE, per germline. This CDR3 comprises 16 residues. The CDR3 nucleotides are TGTGCCAGCAGCGTTTCTTCGGGAGACTCCTACAATGAGCAGTTCTTC. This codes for CASSVSSGDSYNEQFF. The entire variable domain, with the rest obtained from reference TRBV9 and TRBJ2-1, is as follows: DSGVTQTPKHLITATGQRVTLRCSPRSGDLSVYWYQQSLDQGLQFLIQYYNGEERAKGNILERFSAQQFPDLHSELNLSSLELGDSALYFCASSVSSGDSYNEQFFGPGTRLTVL.

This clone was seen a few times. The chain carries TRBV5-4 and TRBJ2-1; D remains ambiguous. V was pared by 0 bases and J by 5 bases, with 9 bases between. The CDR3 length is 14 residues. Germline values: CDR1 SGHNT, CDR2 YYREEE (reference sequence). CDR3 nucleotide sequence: TGTGCCAGCAGCTTGGAGGTAGGGAACAATGAGCAGTTCTTC. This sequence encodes CASSLEVGNNEQFF. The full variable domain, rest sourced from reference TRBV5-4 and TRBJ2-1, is ETGVTQSPTHLIKTRGQQVTLRCSSQSGHNTVSWYQQALGQGPQFIFQYYREEENGRGNFPPRFSGLQFPNYSSELNVNALELDDSALYLCASSLEVGNNEQFFGPGTRLTVL.

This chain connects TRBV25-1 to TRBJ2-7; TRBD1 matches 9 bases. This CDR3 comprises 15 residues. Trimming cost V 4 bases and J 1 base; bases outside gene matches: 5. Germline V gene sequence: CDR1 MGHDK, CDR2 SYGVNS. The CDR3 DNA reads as TGTGCCAGCAGTGCGCCCGGGACAGGGTCCTACGAGCAGTACTTC. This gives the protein CASSAPGTGSYEQYF.

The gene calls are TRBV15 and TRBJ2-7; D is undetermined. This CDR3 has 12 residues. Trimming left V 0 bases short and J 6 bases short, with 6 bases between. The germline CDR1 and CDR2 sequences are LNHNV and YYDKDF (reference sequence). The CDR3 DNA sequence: TGTGCCACCAGCAGAGACATAGGCGAGCAGTACTTC. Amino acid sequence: CATSRDIGEQYF.

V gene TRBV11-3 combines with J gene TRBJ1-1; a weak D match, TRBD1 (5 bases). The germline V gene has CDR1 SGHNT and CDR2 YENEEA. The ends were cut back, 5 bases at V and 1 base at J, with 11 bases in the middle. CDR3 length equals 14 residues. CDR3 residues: CASSQGRKNTEAFF. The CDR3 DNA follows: TGTGCCAGCAGCCAGGGACGGAAGAACACTGAAGCTTTCTTT. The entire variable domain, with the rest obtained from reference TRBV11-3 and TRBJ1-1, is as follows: EAGVVQSPRYKIIEKKQPVAFWCNPISGHNTLYWYLQNLGQGPELLIRYENEEAVDDSQLPKDRFSAERLKGVDSTLKIQPAELGDSAVYLCASSQGRKNTEAFFGQGTRLTVV.

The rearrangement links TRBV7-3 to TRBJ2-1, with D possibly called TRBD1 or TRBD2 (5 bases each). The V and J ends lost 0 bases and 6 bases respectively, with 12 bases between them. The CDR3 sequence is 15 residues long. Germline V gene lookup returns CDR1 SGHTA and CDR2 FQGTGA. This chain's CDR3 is CASSLTGTTVNEQFF. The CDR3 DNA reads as TGTGCCAGCAGCTTAACAGGGACGACTGTCAATGAGCAGTTCTTC.

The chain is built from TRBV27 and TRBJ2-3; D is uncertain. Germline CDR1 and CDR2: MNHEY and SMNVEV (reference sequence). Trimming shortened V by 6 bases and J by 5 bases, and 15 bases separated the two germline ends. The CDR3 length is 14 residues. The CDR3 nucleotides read TGTGCCAGCAGCCTCGGTTACATGGGAGATACGCAGTATTTT. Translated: CASSLGYMGDTQYF.

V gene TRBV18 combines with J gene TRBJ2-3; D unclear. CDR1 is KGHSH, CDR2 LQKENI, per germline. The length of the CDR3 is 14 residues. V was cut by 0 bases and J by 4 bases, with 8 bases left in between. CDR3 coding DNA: TGTGCCAGCTCACCACCTACCGCCCCAGATACGCAGTATTTT. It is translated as CASSPPTAPDTQYF.

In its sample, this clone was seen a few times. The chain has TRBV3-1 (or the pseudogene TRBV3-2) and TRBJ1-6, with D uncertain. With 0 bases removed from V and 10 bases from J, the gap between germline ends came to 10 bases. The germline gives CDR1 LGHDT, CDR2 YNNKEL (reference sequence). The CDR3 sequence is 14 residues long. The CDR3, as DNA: TGTGCCAGCAGCCAAGATTTCAGGAACTCACCCCTCCACTTT. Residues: CASSQDFRNSPLHF.

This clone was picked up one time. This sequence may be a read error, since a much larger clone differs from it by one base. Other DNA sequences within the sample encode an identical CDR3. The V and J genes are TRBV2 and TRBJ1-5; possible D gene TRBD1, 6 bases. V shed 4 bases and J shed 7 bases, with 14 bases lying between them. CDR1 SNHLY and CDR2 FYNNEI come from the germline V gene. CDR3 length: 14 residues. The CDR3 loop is CASSVRQGKQPQHF. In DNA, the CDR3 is TGTGCCAGCAGTGTTCGGCAGGGGAAGCAGCCCCAGCATTTT.

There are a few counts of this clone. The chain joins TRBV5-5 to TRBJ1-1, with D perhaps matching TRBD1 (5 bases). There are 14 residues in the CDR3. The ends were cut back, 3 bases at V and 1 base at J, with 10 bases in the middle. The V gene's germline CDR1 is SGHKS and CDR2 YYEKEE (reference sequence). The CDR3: CASSWMGPNTEAFF. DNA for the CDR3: TGTGCCAGCAGCTGGATGGGGCCGAACACTGAAGCTTTCTTT.

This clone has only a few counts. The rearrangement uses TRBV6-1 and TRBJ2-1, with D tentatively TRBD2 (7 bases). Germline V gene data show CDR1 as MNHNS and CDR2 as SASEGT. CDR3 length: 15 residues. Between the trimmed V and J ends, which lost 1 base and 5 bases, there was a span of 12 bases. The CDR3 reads CASSEEGGAHNEQFF. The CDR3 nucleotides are TGTGCCAGCAGTGAAGAAGGGGGGGCGCACAATGAGCAGTTCTTC.

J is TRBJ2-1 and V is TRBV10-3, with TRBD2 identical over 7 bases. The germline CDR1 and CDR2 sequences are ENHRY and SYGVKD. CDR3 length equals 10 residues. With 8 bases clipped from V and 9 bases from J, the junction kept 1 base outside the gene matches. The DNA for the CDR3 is TGTGCCATCGGGGGGGTTGAGCAGTTCTTC. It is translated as CAIGGVEQFF.

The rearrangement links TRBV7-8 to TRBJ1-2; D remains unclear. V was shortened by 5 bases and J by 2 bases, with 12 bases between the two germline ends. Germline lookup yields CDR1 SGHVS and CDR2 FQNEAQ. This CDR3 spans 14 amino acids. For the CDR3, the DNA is TGTGCCAGCAGCCCTGAGGAAAAGAACTATGGCTACACCTTC. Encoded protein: CASSPEEKNYGYTF.

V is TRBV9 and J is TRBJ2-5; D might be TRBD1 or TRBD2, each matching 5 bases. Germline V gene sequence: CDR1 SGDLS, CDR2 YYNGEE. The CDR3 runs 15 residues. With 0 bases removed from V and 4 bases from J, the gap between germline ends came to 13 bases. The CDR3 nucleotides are TGTGCCAGCAGCGTAGGAGGGGCAGGGCGAGAGACCCAGTACTTC. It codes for CASSVGGAGRETQYF.

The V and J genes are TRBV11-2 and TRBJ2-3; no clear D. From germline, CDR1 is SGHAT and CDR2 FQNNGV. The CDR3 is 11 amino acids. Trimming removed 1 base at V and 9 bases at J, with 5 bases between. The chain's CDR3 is CASSLVGTQYF. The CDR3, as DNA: TGTGCCAGCAGCTTAGTGGGGACGCAGTATTTT.

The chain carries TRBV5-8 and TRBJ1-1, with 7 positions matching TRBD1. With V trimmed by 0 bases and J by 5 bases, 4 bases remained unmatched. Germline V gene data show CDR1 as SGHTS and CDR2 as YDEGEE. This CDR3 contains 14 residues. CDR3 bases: TGTGCCAGCAGCTTGGGCAGGGGGATTACTGAAGCTTTCTTT. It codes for CASSLGRGITEAFF.

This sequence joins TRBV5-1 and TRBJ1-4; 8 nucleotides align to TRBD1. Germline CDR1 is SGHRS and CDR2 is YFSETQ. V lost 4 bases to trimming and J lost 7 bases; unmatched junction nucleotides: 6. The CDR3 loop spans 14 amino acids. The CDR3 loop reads CASSQGQGGEKLFF. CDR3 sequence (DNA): TGCGCCAGCAGCCAAGGACAGGGTGGTGAAAAACTGTTTTTT.

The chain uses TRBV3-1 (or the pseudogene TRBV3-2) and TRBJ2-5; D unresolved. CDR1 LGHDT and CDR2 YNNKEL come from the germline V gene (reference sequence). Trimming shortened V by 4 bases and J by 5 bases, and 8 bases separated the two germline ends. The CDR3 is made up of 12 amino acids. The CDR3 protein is CASSRLGETQYF. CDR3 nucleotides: TGTGCCAGCAGCCGTCTGGGGGAGACCCAGTACTTC.

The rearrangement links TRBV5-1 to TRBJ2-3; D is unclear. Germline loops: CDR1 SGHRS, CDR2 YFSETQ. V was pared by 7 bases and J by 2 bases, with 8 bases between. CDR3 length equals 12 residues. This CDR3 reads CASGIYTDTQYF. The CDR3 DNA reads TGCGCCAGCGGAATATACACAGATACGCAGTATTTT.

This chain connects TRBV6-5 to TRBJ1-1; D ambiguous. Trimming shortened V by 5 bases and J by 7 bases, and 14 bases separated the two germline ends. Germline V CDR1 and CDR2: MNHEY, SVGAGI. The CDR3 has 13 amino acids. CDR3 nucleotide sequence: TGTGCCAGCAGTCGCACCTGGCAGTATGAAGCTTTCTTT. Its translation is CASSRTWQYEAFF.

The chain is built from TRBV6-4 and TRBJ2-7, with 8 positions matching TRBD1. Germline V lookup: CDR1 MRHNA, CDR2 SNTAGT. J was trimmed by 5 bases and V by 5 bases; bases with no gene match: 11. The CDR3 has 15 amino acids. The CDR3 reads CASSPTGTGLHEQYF. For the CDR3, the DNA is TGTGCCAGCAGTCCTACCGGGACAGGTCTCCACGAGCAGTACTTC.

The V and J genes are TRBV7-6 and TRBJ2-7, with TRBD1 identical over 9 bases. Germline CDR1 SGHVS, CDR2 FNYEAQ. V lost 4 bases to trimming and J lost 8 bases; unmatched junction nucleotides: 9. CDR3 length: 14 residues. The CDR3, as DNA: TGTGCCAGCAGCTCCACCCCGGGACAGGGACAGCAGTACTTC. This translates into CASSSTPGQGQQYF.

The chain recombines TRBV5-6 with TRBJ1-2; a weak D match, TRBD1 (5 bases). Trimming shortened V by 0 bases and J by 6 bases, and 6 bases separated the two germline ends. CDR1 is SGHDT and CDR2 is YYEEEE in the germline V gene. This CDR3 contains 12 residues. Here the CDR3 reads CASSLVGDGYTF. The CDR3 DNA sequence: TGTGCCAGCAGCTTGGTGGGGGATGGCTACACCTTC.

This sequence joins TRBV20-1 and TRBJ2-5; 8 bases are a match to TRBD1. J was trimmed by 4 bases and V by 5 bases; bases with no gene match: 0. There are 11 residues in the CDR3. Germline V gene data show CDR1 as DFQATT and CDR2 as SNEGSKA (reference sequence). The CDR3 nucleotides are TGCAGTGCTGACAGGGGAGAGACCCAGTACTTC. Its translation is CSADRGETQYF.

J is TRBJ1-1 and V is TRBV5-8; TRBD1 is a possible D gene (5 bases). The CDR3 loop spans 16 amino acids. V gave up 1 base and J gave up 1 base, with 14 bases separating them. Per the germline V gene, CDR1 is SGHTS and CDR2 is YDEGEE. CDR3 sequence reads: CASSLLPAGTNTEAFF. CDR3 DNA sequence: TGTGCCAGCAGCTTGCTGCCCGCCGGGACGAACACTGAAGCTTTCTTT.

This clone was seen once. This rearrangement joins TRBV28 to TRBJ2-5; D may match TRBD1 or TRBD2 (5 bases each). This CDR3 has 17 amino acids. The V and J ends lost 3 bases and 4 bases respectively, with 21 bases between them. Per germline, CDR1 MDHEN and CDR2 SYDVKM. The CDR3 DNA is TGTGCCAGCAGTTTCCCCCCGGGACCCAGTCCGACAGAGACCCAGTACTTC. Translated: CASSFPPGPSPTETQYF.

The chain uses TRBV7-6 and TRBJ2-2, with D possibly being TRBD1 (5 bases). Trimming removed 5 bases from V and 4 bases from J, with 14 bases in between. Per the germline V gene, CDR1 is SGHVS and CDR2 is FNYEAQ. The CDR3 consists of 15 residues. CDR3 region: CASSRQKWGTGELFF. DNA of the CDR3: TGTGCCAGCAGCCGACAGAAGTGGGGCACCGGGGAGCTGTTTTTT.